A selection of T cell receptor beta chains follows, all from one sample in a study of T cells after yellow fever vaccination. MiXCR was run by TCRdb on the 5' RACE reads, yielding one entry per CDR3 protein. The table lists a few hundred thousand distinct CDR3 sequences, about 17% of them singletons. The sequencing used PBMCs, collected 5 days after the first yellow fever vaccination. The source is a man between 18 and 35 years old who received the YFV17D yellow fever vaccine. The CDR3 runs from the conserved cysteine through the conserved F or W. The D gene is left open where the match is weak. Rows give clone size only sometimes, using once, few, many, or a class for an expanded clone.

v_call: TRBV18
cdr3_length: 16
clone_size: -
j_call: TRBJ2-5
d_call: -
cdr3_aa: CASSEALSGHQETQYF
cdr3_nt: TGTGCCAGCTCGGAGGCACTTTCGGGACACCAAGAGACCCAGTACTTC

v_call: TRBV9
cdr3_length: 13
clone_size: few
j_call: TRBJ2-2
d_call: -
cdr3_aa: CASSVGITGELFF
cdr3_nt: TGTGCCAGCAGCGTAGGGATCACCGGGGAGCTGTTTTTT

v_call: TRBV4-3
cdr3_length: 14
clone_size: -
j_call: TRBJ1-2
d_call: -
cdr3_aa: CASSQESFLIDYTF
cdr3_nt: TGCGCCAGCAGCCAAGAATCGTTTTTGATTGACTACACCTTC

v_call: TRBV6-5
cdr3_length: 16
clone_size: -
j_call: TRBJ2-3
d_call: TRBD2
cdr3_aa: CASSYSSGGATDTQYF
cdr3_nt: TGTGCCAGCAGTTACTCGAGCGGGGGGGCAACAGATACGCAGTATTTT

v_call: TRBV5-1
cdr3_length: 13
clone_size: few
j_call: TRBJ2-3
d_call: -
cdr3_aa: CASSYSSADTQYF
cdr3_nt: TGCGCCAGCAGCTACTCTAGTGCAGATACGCAGTATTTT

v_call: TRBV20-1
cdr3_length: 14
clone_size: many
j_call: TRBJ1-5
d_call: -
cdr3_aa: CSARYAVGDQPQHF
cdr3_nt: TGCAGTGCTAGATACGCTGTTGGGGATCAGCCCCAGCATTTT

v_call: TRBV18
cdr3_length: 15
clone_size: -
j_call: TRBJ1-2
d_call: -
cdr3_aa: CASSPNEGPDDGYTF
cdr3_nt: TGTGCCAGCTCACCAAACGAGGGCCCAGACGATGGCTACACCTTC

v_call: TRBV6-1
cdr3_length: 15
clone_size: many
j_call: TRBJ2-5
d_call: TRBD2
cdr3_aa: CASSRGGGTQETQYF
cdr3_nt: TGTGCTTCCTCGCGCGGCGGGGGGACCCAAGAGACCCAGTACTTC

v_call: TRBV7-2
cdr3_length: 11
clone_size: -
j_call: TRBJ2-1
d_call: -
cdr3_aa: CASSPRHEQFF
cdr3_nt: TGTGCCAGCAGCCCCAGGCATGAGCAGTTCTTC

v_call: TRBV10-3
cdr3_length: 16
clone_size: -
j_call: TRBJ1-1
d_call: TRBD1
cdr3_aa: CAISRLQGVANTEAFF
cdr3_nt: TGTGCCATCAGTAGATTACAGGGGGTCGCGAACACTGAAGCTTTCTTT

v_call: TRBV4-1
cdr3_length: 15
clone_size: -
j_call: TRBJ2-1
d_call: -
cdr3_aa: CASSQAYTGYNEQFF
cdr3_nt: TGCGCCAGCAGCCAAGCGTATACAGGGTACAATGAGCAGTTCTTC

v_call: TRBV5-1
cdr3_length: 14
clone_size: many
j_call: TRBJ2-7
d_call: TRBD1
cdr3_aa: CASSPRDRAYEQYF
cdr3_nt: TGCGCCAGCAGCCCCCGGGACAGGGCCTACGAGCAGTACTTC

v_call: TRBV7-2
cdr3_length: 14
clone_size: -
j_call: TRBJ1-2
d_call: TRBD1
cdr3_aa: CASSLGTVIYGYTF
cdr3_nt: TGTGCCAGCAGCTTGGGGACAGTCATCTATGGCTACACCTTC

v_call: TRBV20-1
cdr3_length: 12
clone_size: -
j_call: TRBJ2-1
d_call: -
cdr3_aa: CSARADGNEQFF
cdr3_nt: TGCAGTGCTAGAGCGGACGGAAATGAGCAGTTCTTC

v_call: TRBV7-6
cdr3_length: 17
clone_size: many
j_call: TRBJ2-2
d_call: TRBD1
cdr3_aa: CASSLRGQGSNTGELFF
cdr3_nt: TGTGCCAGCAGCTTGAGAGGACAGGGATCGAACACCGGGGAGCTGTTTTTT

v_call: TRBV27
cdr3_length: 14
clone_size: -
j_call: TRBJ2-1
d_call: -
cdr3_aa: CASSLAGARGEQFF
cdr3_nt: TGTGCCAGCAGTTTAGCGGGGGCTAGAGGGGAGCAGTTCTTC

v_call: TRBV11-2
cdr3_length: 17
clone_size: many
j_call: TRBJ2-3
d_call: TRBD1
cdr3_aa: CASSLDVGQASTDTQYF
cdr3_nt: TGTGCCAGCAGCTTAGATGTGGGACAGGCTAGCACAGATACGCAGTATTTT

v_call: TRBV29-1
cdr3_length: 14
clone_size: -
j_call: TRBJ2-5
d_call: -
cdr3_aa: CSSSWGEVRETQYF
cdr3_nt: TGCAGCTCCTCTTGGGGGGAAGTAAGAGAGACCCAGTACTTC

v_call: TRBV7-2
cdr3_length: 13
clone_size: many
j_call: TRBJ2-3
d_call: -
cdr3_aa: CASSLEVTDTQYF
cdr3_nt: TGTGCCAGCAGCTTGGAGGTGACGGATACGCAGTATTTT

v_call: TRBV9
cdr3_length: 16
clone_size: -
j_call: TRBJ2-3
d_call: TRBD1
cdr3_aa: CASSVRQGMSADTQYF
cdr3_nt: TGTGCCAGCAGCGTGAGACAGGGGATGAGCGCAGATACGCAGTATTTT

v_call: TRBV4-3
cdr3_length: 14
clone_size: -
j_call: TRBJ2-3
d_call: -
cdr3_aa: CASSQDLGPRRQYF
cdr3_nt: TGCGCCAGCAGCCAAGATTTAGGACCCCGTAGGCAGTATTTT

v_call: TRBV10-3
cdr3_length: 12
clone_size: -
j_call: TRBJ2-3
d_call: -
cdr3_aa: CAITSRPDTQYF
cdr3_nt: TGTGCCATCACCTCGCGGCCAGATACGCAGTATTTT